One and the same sample provided the 21 T cell receptor beta chains below, sequenced in a study of T cell changes during pregnancy in multiple sclerosis. The data were produced by immunoSEQ multiplex PCR, yet TCRdb's version contains in-frame clones alone and is incomplete. The repertoire holds about 20,000 clones, with around nine tenths as singletons. This specimen was CD8+ T cells from peripheral blood mononuclear cells, taken after pregnancy. These receptors all stem from a female donor in good health, enrolled as a control in a pregnancy study.

The chain uses TRBV9 and TRBJ1-6, with D perhaps TRBD1 (5 bases). Germline CDR1 reads SGDLS; CDR2 reads YYNGEE. This CDR3 has 17 amino acids. The V end lost 4 bases, the J end lost 6 bases, and 20 bases lay between the germline ends. The CDR3 is CASSLSLSQGPNSPLHF. In DNA form, the CDR3 reads TGTGCCAGCAGCCTTAGCTTGTCCCAGGGCCCTAATTCACCCCTCCACTTT. Together with reference TRBV9 and TRBJ1-6, the CDR3 gives the full variable domain: DSGVTQTPKHLITATGQRVTLRCSPRSGDLSVYWYQQSLDQGLQFLIQYYNGEERAKGNILERFSAQQFPDLHSELNLSSLELGDSALYFCASSLSLSQGPNSPLHFGNGTRLTVT.

The chain is built from TRBV7-2 and TRBJ2-7; TRBD1 is a possible D gene (5 bases). CDR3 size: 13 residues. Trimming took off 5 bases at V and 1 base at J, with 9 bases between the two ends. CDR1 is SGHTA, CDR2 FQGNSA, per germline. The CDR3 loop reads CASSPRQSYEQYF. DNA of the CDR3: TGTGCCAGCAGCCCCCGACAGTCCTACGAGCAGTACTTC. The full variable domain, completed using reference TRBV7-2 and TRBJ2-7, is GAGVSQSPSNKVTEKGKDVELRCDPISGHTALYWYRQSLGQGLEFLIYFQGNSAPDKSGLPSDRFSAERTGGSVSTLTIQRTQQEDSAVYLCASSPRQSYEQYFGPGTRLTVT.

This clone has more than one count but fewer than ten. The chain carries TRBV5-6 and TRBJ2-5; TRBD1 matches at 9 bases. This CDR3 contains 18 residues. The junction had 17 bases not matched to a gene; V was cut back by 4 bases and J by 4 bases. CDR1 and CDR2 from the germline V gene are SGHDT and YYEEEE. CDR3 sequence (DNA): TGTGCCAGCAGCCAAACCTACCCCCGGGGACAGGGCGGAGAGACCCAGTACTTC. Amino acids: CASSQTYPRGQGGETQYF.

This clone appeared once. The chain employs TRBV13 and TRBJ1-5, with D hard to call. The CDR3 is 14 amino acids. Germline-derived CDR1 and CDR2 are PRHDT and FYEKMQ (reference sequence). The ends were cut back, 2 bases at V and 6 bases at J, with 11 bases in the middle. CDR3 sequence reads: CASSLRTSGQPQHF. The DNA for the CDR3 is TGTGCCAGCAGCTTAAGGACTAGCGGTCAGCCCCAGCATTTT.

The chain employs TRBV7-9 and TRBJ2-7; the D gene is possibly TRBD2 (5 bases). This CDR3 has 15 residues. Germline V CDR1 and CDR2: SEHNR, FQNEAQ (reference sequence). Trimming cost V 2 bases and J 0 bases, with 11 bases left between them. CDR3 nucleotides: TGTGCCAGCAGCTTACCCCTCGAGGGCTCCTACGAGCAGTACTTC. Its translation: CASSLPLEGSYEQYF.

The chain carries TRBV5-6 and TRBJ1-1; D is possibly TRBD1 (6 bases). Looked up from germline, CDR1 is SGHDT and CDR2 is YYEEEE. V was shortened by 1 base and J by 1 base, with 8 bases between the two germline ends. The CDR3 contains 14 residues. This CDR3 reads CASSLQGTNTEAFF. CDR3 nucleotide sequence: TGTGCCAGCAGCTTGCAGGGGACGAACACTGAAGCTTTCTTT.

This chain joins TRBV10-3 and TRBJ2-3, with D possibly matching TRBD2 (6 bases). The germline CDR1 and CDR2 sequences are ENHRY and SYGVKD. The CDR3 is 14 amino acids. V lost 8 bases and J 5 bases, leaving 17 bases between the germline ends. CDR3 bases: TGTGCCATCGGCGGGGTCAGCAACGGAGATACGCAGTATTTT. Translated, it gives CAIGGVSNGDTQYF.

The V gene is TRBV6-5, the J gene TRBJ1-1; 8 nucleotides match TRBD1. Germline V gives CDR1 MNHEY, CDR2 SVGAGI. With V trimmed by 6 bases and J by 5 bases, 8 bases remained unmatched. This CDR3 contains 14 residues. CDR3 bases: TGTGCCAGCAGGCCGAAGGACAGGGTTACTGAAGCTTTCTTT. Translated: CASRPKDRVTEAFF.

The chain joins TRBV5-6 to TRBJ2-3; TRBD2 is a possible D gene (6 bases). Germline-derived CDR1 and CDR2 are SGHDT and YYEEEE. The V end was cut by 6 bases, the J end by 4 bases, with 18 bases between. There are 15 residues in the CDR3. The CDR3 DNA reads as TGTGCCAGCAACGGAGGAAGACTAGTAGCAGATACGCAGTATTTT. Amino acid sequence: CASNGGRLVADTQYF.

The chain has TRBV20-1 and TRBJ1-2; no firm D call. The CDR3 loop spans 11 amino acids. V was trimmed by 7 bases and J by 4 bases, leaving 10 bases between them. Germline V gene data show CDR1 as DFQATT and CDR2 as SNEGSKA (reference sequence). The CDR3 reads CSGGQTYGYTF. In nucleotides, the CDR3 is TGCAGTGGTGGGCAGACCTATGGCTACACCTTC.

The V call is TRBV14, the J call TRBJ2-1; D might be TRBD2 (5 bases). V lost 4 bases, J lost 1 base, and 14 bases lay in between. This CDR3 comprises 16 residues. Per germline, CDR1 SGHDN and CDR2 FVKESK. CDR3: CASSPEELVSYNEQFF. The CDR3 DNA reads as TGTGCCAGCAGCCCGGAAGAACTAGTGTCCTACAATGAGCAGTTCTTC.

The chain links TRBV6-5 to TRBJ2-2; D gene uncertain. The germline V gene has CDR1 MNHEY and CDR2 SVGAGI. V was clipped by 2 bases and J by 8 bases, with 6 bases between them. The CDR3 runs to 12 residues. CDR3 bases: TGTGCCAGCAGTTACGGTAGTGGGGAGCTGTTTTTT. Residues: CASSYGSGELFF.

The V gene is TRBV11-2, the J gene TRBJ2-1, with TRBD1 matching 7 bases. The J segment lost 8 bases and the V segment lost 1 base, leaving 5 bases of the junction unmatched. This CDR3 contains 14 residues. Germline CDR1 SGHAT, CDR2 FQNNGV. In DNA form, the CDR3 reads TGTGCCAGCAGCTTAGGACAGGGCTGGGATGAGCAGTTCTTC. It yields the protein CASSLGQGWDEQFF.

The V and J genes are TRBV29-1 and TRBJ2-1; unclear D gene. V gave up 4 bases and J gave up 5 bases, with 3 bases separating them. The CDR3 is 10 amino acids. Per the germline V gene, CDR1 is SQVTM and CDR2 is ANQGSEA. The CDR3 nucleotides are TGCAGCGTTGTAGACAATGAGCAGTTCTTC. Translation gives CSVVDNEQFF.

The V gene is TRBV7-6, the J gene TRBJ2-1; tentative D call: TRBD1 (6 bases). Germline-derived CDR1 and CDR2 are SGHVS and FNYEAQ. The CDR3 contains 14 residues. The V and J ends lost 4 bases and 8 bases respectively, with 15 bases between them. In DNA, the CDR3 is TGTGCCAGCAGCTCAATTGTGGGGGCCCATGAGCAGTTCTTC. Its translation is CASSSIVGAHEQFF.

This sequence joins TRBV30 and TRBJ1-2, with D uncertain. This CDR3 contains 15 residues. V lost 0 bases, J lost 2 bases, and 13 bases lay in between. Germline V gene data show CDR1 as GTSNPN and CDR2 as SVGIG (reference sequence). The DNA for the CDR3 is TGTGCCTGGAGTGTACAGAGAGAGATGAACTATGGCTACACCTTC. Its translation is CAWSVQREMNYGYTF.

Details on this clone: This sample also contains other DNA sequences that code for the same CDR3. The chain uses TRBV14 and TRBJ2-7, with 14 nucleotides matching TRBD2. CDR3 size: 15 residues. With V trimmed by 4 bases and J by 3 bases, 2 bases remained unmatched. Germline V gene lookup returns CDR1 SGHDN and CDR2 FVKESK. CDR3 loop: CASSRGLAGVYEQYF. DNA of the CDR3: TGTGCCAGCAGCCGGGGACTAGCGGGAGTCTACGAGCAGTACTTC.

The CDR3 nucleotides are TGTGCCAGCAGCCTCGCCGAGCGGGGGGGACAAGAGACCCAGTACTTC. Translated, it gives CASSLAERGGQETQYF. The genes are TRBV13 and TRBJ2-5, with 10 bases that match TRBD2. The V gene end was trimmed by 5 bases and the J gene end by 2 bases; junction bases not matched to a gene: 8. Germline V CDR1 and CDR2: PRHDT, FYEKMQ (reference sequence). This CDR3 is 16 amino acids long.

This chain links TRBV4-1 with TRBJ1-1, with unresolved D. V lost 0 bases to trimming and J lost 7 bases, with 6 bases between them. The V gene's germline CDR1 is MGHRA and CDR2 YSYEKL. This CDR3 spans 12 amino acids. The DNA for the CDR3 is TGCGCCAGCAGCCAAGATGGCTTTGAAGCTTTCTTT. Translated: CASSQDGFEAFF.

The V gene is TRBV6-5, the J gene TRBJ2-7; 11 positions match TRBD2. CDR1 MNHEY and CDR2 SVGAGI come from the germline V gene. V was pared by 6 bases and J by 1 base, with 5 bases of the junction left unmatched. This CDR3 is 15 amino acids long. The CDR3 reads CASRPSGRTSYEQYF. The DNA of the CDR3 is TGTGCCAGCAGACCTAGCGGGAGGACGTCCTACGAGCAGTACTTC.

This rearrangement joins TRBV7-6 to TRBJ2-3; TRBD1 might be the D (6 bases). Trimming shortened V by 3 bases and J by 0 bases, and 19 bases separated the two germline ends. Germline V lookup: CDR1 SGHVS, CDR2 FNYEAQ. The CDR3 is 18 residues long. CDR3 amino acids: CASSFSQTGYSSTDTQYF. The CDR3 DNA is TGTGCCAGCAGCTTTTCTCAAACAGGGTATTCTAGCACAGATACGCAGTATTTT. Full variable domain (rest looked up from reference TRBV7-6 and TRBJ2-3): GAGVSQSPRYKVTKRGQDVALRCDPISGHVSLYWYRQALGQGPEFLTYFNYEAQQDKSGLPNDRFSAERPEGSISTLTIQRTEQRDSAMYRCASSFSQTGYSSTDTQYFGPGTRLTVL.